The rows below give T cell receptor beta chains drawn from one sample of a study of shared clonotypes between healthy human individuals. Some clones are missing from TCRdb's copy, which holds only in-frame ones; the method was immunoSEQ multiplex PCR. The sample shows roughly 2,000,000 clones, roughly 94% of them seen only once. The sequencing sample was made of naive CD8+ T cells sorted from blood. These receptor sequences come from a man between 18 and 35 years old in good health. CDR3s include the opening cysteine and the closing phenylalanine or tryptophan. D genes are given only for firm matches. Rows give clone size only sometimes, using once, few, many, or a class for an expanded clone.

clone_size,j_call,v_call,d_call,cdr3_aa,cdr3_nt
-,TRBJ2-7,TRBV6-5,TRBD1,CASSSQGAEEQYF,TGTGCCAGCAGTTCACAGGGGGCGGAAGAGCAGTACTTC
-,TRBJ2-5,TRBV25-1,-,CASSEQGWETQYF,TGTGCCAGCAGTGAACAGGGTTGGGAGACCCAGTACTTC
-,TRBJ2-7,TRBV5-5,-,CASSLGTDYEQYF,TGTGCCAGCAGCTTGGGGACTGACTACGAGCAGTACTTC
many,TRBJ2-7,TRBV11-2,-,CASSLVTGSYEQYF,TGTGCCAGCAGCTTAGTTACAGGGAGCTACGAGCAGTACTTC
-,TRBJ2-1,TRBV6-1,-,CASSEIEGMDEQFF,TGTGCCAGCAGTGAGATTGAGGGCATGGATGAGCAGTTCTTC
-,TRBJ2-3,TRBV4-1,TRBD2,CASSALPSGSTTDTQYF,TGCGCCAGCAGCGCTTTACCTAGCGGGAGTACTACAGATACGCAGTATTTT
-,TRBJ2-1,TRBV27,TRBD2,CASRSGGYNEQFF,TGTGCCAGCCGCTCGGGAGGTTACAATGAGCAGTTCTTC
-,TRBJ1-1,TRBV5-1,TRBD1,CASSKDRSMNTEAFF,TGCGCCAGCAGCAAGGACAGGAGCATGAACACTGAAGCTTTCTTT
-,TRBJ2-7,TRBV9,TRBD1,CASSFGTGDSYEQYF,TGTGCCAGCAGCTTCGGGACAGGAGACTCCTACGAGCAGTACTTC
-,TRBJ2-7,TRBV4-1,-,CASSPQSGPSYEQYF,TGCGCCAGCAGCCCTCAATCCGGGCCGTCCTACGAGCAGTACTTC
-,TRBJ1-1,TRBV5-6,-,CASSFSDTEAFF,TGTGCCAGCAGCTTTTCGGACACTGAAGCTTTCTTT
-,TRBJ2-4,TRBV7-9,TRBD2,CASSLLGGENIQYF,TGTGCCAGCAGCTTACTGGGAGGGGAAAACATTCAGTACTTC
-,TRBJ2-7,TRBV4-3,TRBD2,CASSVFLLAGAPDEQYF,TGCGCCAGCAGCGTGTTTCTTCTAGCGGGAGCCCCAGACGAGCAGTACTTC
-,TRBJ2-5,TRBV2,TRBD2,CAIQNLAGGQETQYF,TGTGCCATTCAAAACCTAGCGGGGGGGCAAGAGACCCAGTACTTC
-,TRBJ1-4,TRBV28,-,CASSLQLLDTNEKLFF,TGTGCCAGCAGTTTACAGCTCCTTGATACTAATGAAAAACTGTTTTTT
once,TRBJ2-7,TRBV27,TRBD2,CASSLRTSGTYEQYF,TGTGCCAGCAGTTTAAGGACTAGCGGTACCTACGAGCAGTACTTC
-,TRBJ2-1,TRBV10-1,-,CASSELQGNEQFF,TGCGCCAGCAGTGAACTTCAGGGTAATGAGCAGTTCTTC
once,TRBJ2-1,TRBV4-3,-,CASSQRIADEQFF,TGCGCCAGCAGCCAACGTATAGCGGATGAGCAGTTCTTC
-,TRBJ2-7,TRBV7-2,-,CASSFHYGGAYEQYF,TGTGCCAGCAGCTTTCACTACGGGGGCGCCTACGAGCAGTACTTC
-,TRBJ2-1,TRBV19,TRBD2,CASRMGLAGGGEQFF,TGTGCCAGTAGGATGGGACTAGCGGGAGGCGGCGAGCAGTTCTTC
-,TRBJ2-3,TRBV7-6,TRBD2,CASSQAGGLDTQYF,TGTGCCAGCAGCCAGGCGGGGGGTTTAGATACGCAGTATTTT
-,TRBJ2-2,TRBV30,-,CAWNPGPANTGELFF,TGTGCCTGGAACCCGGGGCCCGCGAACACCGGGGAGCTGTTTTTT
-,TRBJ1-1,TRBV6-5,-,CASTPGTNTEAFF,TGTGCCAGCACCCCTGGGACGAACACTGAAGCTTTCTTT
-,TRBJ2-5,TRBV11-2,-,CASSLVGPETQYF,TGTGCCAGCAGCTTAGTGGGGCCTGAGACCCAGTACTTC